This T cell receptor (beta chain) was found in a study of cytomegalovirus exposure and HLA in healthy donors. Per germline, CDR1 SEHNR and CDR2 FQNEAQ (reference sequence). With 5 bases removed from V and 5 bases from J, the gap between germline ends came to 18 bases. The CDR3 spans 16 residues. Among the 110 or so subjects of the validation cohort, separate from the 666-subject first cohort, were the donors. Produced via immunoSEQ multiplex PCR; TCRdb's table is partial and in-frame only. The table lists under 200,000 clones, 86% of them singletons. The clonotype originates from a woman between 25 and 40 years old in good health and CMV-seronegative. Sequencing was done on a sample of PBMCs. V and J are TRBV7-9 and TRBJ2-2; either TRBD1 or TRBD2 may fit D (6 bases each). CDR3 region: CASSTGRRIQTGELFF. The CDR3 coding sequence is TGTGCCAGCAGCACAGGGAGGAGGATTCAAACCGGGGAGCTGTTTTTT.